A single sample gave rise to the 26 T cell receptor beta chains below, sequenced in a study of Ad26.COV2.S vaccination and SARS-CoV-2 variants. This table comes from immunoSEQ multiplex PCR, and its TCRdb copy is limited to in-frame clones, with some not included. The repertoire consists of tens of thousands of clones, with approximately 86% occurring once and the leading ten covering 15% to 20%. This material consisted of peripheral blood, taken after recovery from COVID-19. Receptors were obtained from a human donor who had recovered from COVID-19.

The chain carries TRBV4-2 and TRBJ2-7, with D perhaps matching TRBD1 or TRBD2 (5 bases each). Trimming stripped 4 bases from V and 2 bases from J, with 36 bases between. From germline, CDR1 is LGHNA and CDR2 YNFKEQ. The CDR3 contains 22 residues. CDR3 in amino acids: CASSLAWFDYRHKGRAAYEQYF. The CDR3 DNA reads TGTGCCAGCAGCCTAGCTTGGTTTGACTACAGGCATAAAGGTCGAGCCGCCTACGAGCAGTACTTC.

This clone is a singleton in its sample. The rearrangement joins TRBV2 to TRBJ1-6, with a tentative D call TRBD1 (5 bases). The V end lost 0 bases, the J end lost 10 bases, and 10 bases lay between the germline ends. Germline CDR1 is SNHLY and CDR2 is FYNNEI. The CDR3 contains 14 residues. CDR3 sequence (DNA): TGTGCCAGCAGTGAAGCGAGGACAAACTCACCCCTCCACTTT. Translating it yields CASSEARTNSPLHF.

The chain has TRBV5-1 and TRBJ2-1, with 11 nucleotides matching TRBD2. Looked up from germline, CDR1 is SGHRS and CDR2 is YFSETQ. This CDR3 has 18 amino acids. Trimming cost V 2 bases and J 4 bases; bases outside gene matches: 11. The CDR3 is CASSFTSGSVGWYNEQFF. CDR3 DNA sequence: TGCGCCAGCAGCTTTACTAGCGGGAGTGTAGGTTGGTACAATGAGCAGTTCTTC. Complete variable domain (other parts from reference TRBV5-1 and TRBJ2-1): KAGVTQTPRYLIKTRGQQVTLSCSPISGHRSVSWYQQTPGQGLQFLFEYFSETQRNKGNFPGRFSGRQFSNSRSEMNVSTLELGDSALYLCASSFTSGSVGWYNEQFFGPGTRLTVL.

The chain carries TRBV9 and TRBJ2-1; no reliable D call. This CDR3 is built from 15 residues. CDR1 is SGDLS, CDR2 YYNGEE, per germline. Deletions cut 0 bases from V and 5 bases from J, with 12 bases between. The CDR3 nucleotides read TGTGCCAGCAGCGTAGGCAGGACCGTAGACAATGAGCAGTTCTTC. Translated: CASSVGRTVDNEQFF.

V is TRBV28 and J is TRBJ2-5; 10 nucleotides align to TRBD2. Trimming removed 6 bases from V and 5 bases from J; junction bases left unmatched: 9. In germline, CDR1 is MDHEN, CDR2 SYDVKM. The CDR3 consists of 15 residues. The CDR3 nucleotides read TGTGCCAGCAGAGGACTAGCGGTAGTGTCGGAGACCCAGTACTTC. It is translated as CASRGLAVVSETQYF.

This clone was picked up one time. The gene calls are TRBV6-5 and TRBJ2-7; 7 nucleotides line up with TRBD1. V lost 6 bases and J lost 0; bases outside the gene matches: 8. CDR1 and CDR2 (germline): MNHEY, SVGAGI. This CDR3 has 15 residues. CDR3 bases: TGTGCCAGCAGCCGGACAGGCCCCAGCTCCTACGAGCAGTACTTC. Protein sequence: CASSRTGPSSYEQYF.

The rearrangement uses TRBV2 and TRBJ2-5; TRBD2 matches 10 bases. Trimming took 4 bases from V and 7 from J; bases not matched to a gene: 12. The CDR3 loop spans 16 amino acids. Germline CDR1 is SNHLY and CDR2 is FYNNEI. In nucleotides, the CDR3 is TGTGCCAGCAGTGGGACTAGCGGAGGGGGACAAACGACCCAGTACTTC. Amino acid sequence: CASSGTSGGGQTTQYF.

The gene calls are TRBV28 and TRBJ2-3; TRBD1 aligns across 7 bases. In germline, CDR1 is MDHEN, CDR2 SYDVKM. The CDR3 runs to 18 residues. Trimming at V came to 2 bases and at J to 0 bases, leaving 11 bases not matched to a gene. This CDR3 is CASSLGRGDRPSTDTQYF. The DNA for the CDR3 is TGTGCCAGCAGTTTAGGAAGAGGGGACAGACCGAGCACAGATACGCAGTATTTT.

The rearrangement links TRBV18 to TRBJ2-3; 7 nucleotides line up with TRBD2. Germline lookup yields CDR1 KGHSH and CDR2 LQKENI. This CDR3 has 17 residues. Germline trimming cut 4 bases from V and 1 base from J; bases unmatched to any gene: 11. The CDR3: CASSRPGRERGTDTQYF. CDR3 DNA sequence: TGTGCCAGCTCACGTCCGGGGAGGGAGAGGGGCACAGATACGCAGTATTTT.

This clone is a singleton in its sample. V gene TRBV3-1 (or the pseudogene TRBV3-2) combines with J gene TRBJ2-2, with 13 nucleotides matching TRBD2. CDR1 LGHDT and CDR2 YNNKEL come from the germline V gene (reference sequence). The length of the CDR3 is 15 residues. The V and J ends lost 8 bases and 6 bases, in that order; junction bases with no gene match: 6. The CDR3 region is CASRWTSGSAGELFF. The CDR3 DNA follows: TGTGCCAGCCGATGGACTAGCGGGAGTGCCGGGGAGCTGTTTTTT.

This clone was recorded only once. The chain uses TRBV7-6 and TRBJ2-3, with D unresolved. V dropped 1 base and J dropped 0 bases, with 5 bases sitting between them. This CDR3 spans 14 amino acids. Germline V gene sequence: CDR1 SGHVS, CDR2 FNYEAQ. CDR3 region: CASSLVVSTDTQYF. CDR3 nucleotides: TGTGCCAGCAGCTTAGTTGTAAGCACAGATACGCAGTATTTT. The full variable domain, rest sourced from reference TRBV7-6 and TRBJ2-3, is GAGVSQSPRYKVTKRGQDVALRCDPISGHVSLYWYRQALGQGPEFLTYFNYEAQQDKSGLPNDRFSAERPEGSISTLTIQRTEQRDSAMYRCASSLVVSTDTQYFGPGTRLTVL.

This rearrangement joins TRBV6-6 to TRBJ2-5; D remains unclear. Germline loops: CDR1 MNHNY, CDR2 SVGAGI (reference sequence). The V and J ends lost 0 bases and 4 bases respectively, with 3 bases between them. The CDR3 is made up of 12 amino acids. In nucleotides, the CDR3 is TGTGCCAGCAGTTACTCGGCAGAGACCCAGTACTTC. Protein: CASSYSAETQYF.

V and J are TRBV29-1 and TRBJ2-5; D gene ambiguous. This CDR3 comprises 13 residues. V shed 4 bases and J shed 5 bases, with 14 bases lying between them. The V gene's germline CDR1 is SQVTM and CDR2 ANQGSEA. The CDR3 region is CSVVKDQTETQYF. The CDR3 DNA is TGCAGCGTTGTCAAGGATCAGACGGAGACCCAGTACTTC.

This clone is a singleton in its sample. The chain links TRBV3-1 (or the pseudogene TRBV3-2) to TRBJ2-3; D is possibly TRBD2 (6 bases). The CDR3 spans 14 residues. CDR1 and CDR2 from the germline V gene are LGHDT and YNNKEL (reference sequence). V was shortened by 1 base and J by 4 bases, with 9 bases between the two germline ends. The CDR3 is CASSQVAVADTQYF. DNA of the CDR3: TGTGCCAGCAGCCAAGTAGCGGTGGCAGATACGCAGTATTTT.

This clone was counted between two and nine times. The V call is TRBV5-6, the J call TRBJ2-3; 8 bases match TRBD2. The V gene end was trimmed by 4 bases and the J gene end by 7 bases; junction bases not matched to a gene: 20. Germline CDR1 SGHDT, CDR2 YYEEEE. This CDR3 has 18 amino acids. CDR3 protein: CASSPTVAGTSRHYTQYF. CDR3 sequence (DNA): TGTGCCAGCAGCCCGACAGTAGCGGGGACCAGCCGACACTATACGCAGTATTTT.

The rearrangement joins TRBV4-1 to TRBJ1-4; a weak D match, TRBD1 (5 bases). Germline V gives CDR1 MGHRA, CDR2 YSYEKL. Trimming took off 3 bases at V and 8 bases at J, with 16 bases between the two ends. CDR3 length: 15 residues. The CDR3 bases are TGCGCCAGCAGCCAGGGACGGGGGAGGTTCGAAAAACTGTTTTTT. Protein sequence: CASSQGRGRFEKLFF.

The chain combines TRBV2 with TRBJ2-1; the D is unclear. This CDR3 region has 14 residues. Trimming cost V 5 bases and J 0 bases, with 8 bases left between them. The germline CDR1 and CDR2 sequences are SNHLY and FYNNEI. The CDR3 coding sequence is TGTGCCAGCAGTAGCCTAAACTCCTACAATGAGCAGTTCTTC. It specifies CASSSLNSYNEQFF.

The chain uses TRBV7-2 and TRBJ2-2; TRBD2 aligns across 9 bases. Unmatched junction bases numbered 15, after V lost 3 bases and J lost 7 bases. CDR1 is SGHTA and CDR2 is FQGNSA in the germline V gene. CDR3 length: 18 amino acids. CDR3 amino acids: CASSLLVAGDRQIGELFF. The CDR3 nucleotides read TGTGCCAGCAGCTTGCTGGTAGCGGGAGACCGGCAAATCGGGGAGCTGTTTTTT.

This clone was seen only a few times. The genes are TRBV6-2 or TRBV6-3 and TRBJ2-1; D is ambiguous. V dropped 4 bases and J dropped 7 bases, with 8 bases sitting between them. Germline values: CDR1 MNHEY, CDR2 SVGEGT. CDR3 length equals 12 residues. The CDR3 sequence: CASSWFANEQFF. The CDR3 nucleotides are TGTGCCAGCAGTTGGTTTGCAAATGAGCAGTTCTTC.

J is TRBJ2-1 and V is TRBV7-9; 8 bases fit TRBD2. CDR1 is SEHNR, CDR2 FQNEAQ, per germline (reference sequence). The V gene end was trimmed by 6 bases and the J gene end by 7 bases; junction bases not matched to a gene: 11. The CDR3 totals 15 residues. CDR3 bases: TGTGCCAGCAGTCCTACTAGCGGAGGGTCGAATGAGCAGTTCTTC. Translated, it gives CASSPTSGGSNEQFF.

This clone was recorded a few times. CDR3 protein: CATRKGDNSNQPQHF. CDR3 bases: TGTGCCACCAGAAAGGGAGATAATAGCAATCAGCCCCAGCATTTT. The chain joins TRBV15 to TRBJ1-5; no clear D gene. The V gene's germline CDR1 is LNHNV and CDR2 YYDKDF (reference sequence). The CDR3 length is 15 residues. V was trimmed by 6 bases and J by 0 bases, leaving 12 bases between them.

In DNA, the CDR3 is TGTGCCAGCAGCCAAGTGGGACAGGGGGCGAAAAACATTCAGTACTTC. It specifies CASSQVGQGAKNIQYF. This chain joins TRBV14 and TRBJ2-4; 12 bases agree with TRBD1. There are 16 residues in the CDR3. Trimming cost V 1 base and J 4 bases; bases outside gene matches: 2. Germline assignment: CDR1 SGHDN and CDR2 FVKESK.

This clone was seen many times. V is TRBV4-2 and J is TRBJ1-1; D is ambiguous. Trimming stripped 1 base from V and 8 bases from J, with 17 bases between. CDR3 length equals 15 residues. Germline values: CDR1 LGHNA, CDR2 YNFKEQ. This chain's CDR3 is CASSQGAGISNEAFF. The DNA for the CDR3 is TGTGCCAGCAGCCAAGGGGCCGGGATATCCAACGAAGCTTTCTTT.

The V and J genes are TRBV6-5 and TRBJ2-5; possibly TRBD1 for D (6 bases). V lost 7 bases and J 5 bases, leaving 20 bases between the germline ends. The CDR3 is made up of 15 amino acids. Germline lookup yields CDR1 MNHEY and CDR2 SVGAGI. The CDR3 here is CASTLGVGGRETQYF. The CDR3 nucleotides read TGTGCCAGCACCCTAGGGGTAGGGGGAAGGGAGACCCAGTACTTC.

This clone was recorded once. This rearrangement joins TRBV7-9 to TRBJ2-1; 11 nucleotides match TRBD2. The length of the CDR3 is 17 residues. Trimming removed 4 bases from V and 0 bases from J; junction bases left unmatched: 5. Germline CDR1 SEHNR, CDR2 FQNEAQ (reference sequence). CDR3 sequence: CASSSRLAGSSYNEQFF. Here the CDR3 DNA reads TGTGCCAGCAGCTCCCGACTAGCGGGAAGCTCCTACAATGAGCAGTTCTTC.

This clone was observed a handful of times. The chain uses TRBV10-1 and TRBJ2-5, with 7 bases matching TRBD1. This CDR3 is 13 amino acids long. Germline CDR1 WNHNN, CDR2 SYGVQD (reference sequence). V was pared by 6 bases and J by 0 bases, with 1 base of the junction left unmatched. The CDR3 sequence is CASRQGDQETQYF. The CDR3 nucleotides are TGCGCCAGCAGGCAGGGGGACCAAGAGACCCAGTACTTC.